This T cell receptor (beta chain) is from a study of cytomegalovirus exposure and HLA in healthy donors. General study points: Among the sequence variants, a highly shared cluster was likely an artifact of sequencing.

With 60 Vbeta and 13 Jbeta primers, the PCR was carried out. The method was immunoSEQ multiplex PCR; TCRdb's version includes in-frame clones alone and lacks a portion of them. The sample consists of about 130,000 clones, approximately 85% of them appearing once. As concerns this clone: Its target is not known.

Healthy bone marrow donors supplied every sample. J was trimmed by 3 bases and V by 6 bases; bases with no gene match: 11. Germline CDR1 reads MNHNS; CDR2 reads SASEGT. The CDR3 loop spans 15 amino acids. V gene TRBV6-1 combines with J gene TRBJ2-7, with 7 bases that match TRBD1. Sequencing was performed on PBMCs. The receptor's source is a boy younger than 18 in good health and CMV-seronegative. The CDR3 here is CASRPLPGQIYEQYF. DNA of the CDR3: TGTGCCAGCAGGCCGTTACCGGGACAGATCTACGAGCAGTACTTC.